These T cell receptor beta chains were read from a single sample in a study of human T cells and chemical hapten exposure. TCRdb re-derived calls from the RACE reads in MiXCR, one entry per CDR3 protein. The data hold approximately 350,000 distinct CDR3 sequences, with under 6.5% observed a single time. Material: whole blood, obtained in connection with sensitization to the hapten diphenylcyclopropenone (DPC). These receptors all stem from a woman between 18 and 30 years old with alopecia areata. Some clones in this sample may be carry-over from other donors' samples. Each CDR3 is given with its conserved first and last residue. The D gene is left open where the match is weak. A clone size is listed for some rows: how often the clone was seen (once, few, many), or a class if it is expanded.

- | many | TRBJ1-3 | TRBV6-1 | TGTGCCATTGCAGCTGGAAACACCATATATTTT | CAIAAGNTIYF
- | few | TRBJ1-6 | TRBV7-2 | TGTGCCAGCATACCAAGGGCAGATAATTCACCCCTCCACTTT | CASIPRADNSPLHF
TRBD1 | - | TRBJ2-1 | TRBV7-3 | TGTGCCAGCAGCGCGACAGGGGATAATGAGCAGTTCTTC | CASSATGDNEQFF
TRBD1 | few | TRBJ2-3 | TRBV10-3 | TGTGCCATCAGAGAACAGGGGGAAGGGGGCACAGATACGCAGTATTTT | CAIREQGEGGTDTQYF
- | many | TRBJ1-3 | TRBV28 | TGTGCCAGCACCTTTGCAGGGTCCGGAAACACCATATATTTT | CASTFAGSGNTIYF
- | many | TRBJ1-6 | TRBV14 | TGTGCCAGCAGCCAAGAGGGATGGGAATCACCCCTCCACTTT | CASSQEGWESPLHF
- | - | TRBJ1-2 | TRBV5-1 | TGCGCCAGCAGCTTAACCGTCCTCTATGGCTACACCTTC | CASSLTVLYGYTF
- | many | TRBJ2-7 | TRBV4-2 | TGTGCCAGCAGCCAAGATAGATTAGGGACTGATTCTACGGAGCAGTACTTC | CASSQDRLGTDSTEQYF
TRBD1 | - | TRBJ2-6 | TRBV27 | TGTGCCAGCAGTTTACTCCGGGACAGGGGGATCGGCTCTGGGGCCAACGTCCTGACTTTC | CASSLLRDRGIGSGANVLTF
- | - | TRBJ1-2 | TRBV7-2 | TGTGCCAGCAGCCGTTCCGCTGACTATGGCTACACCTTC | CASSRSADYGYTF
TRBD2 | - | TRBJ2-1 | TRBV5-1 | TGCGCCAGCAGCTCCCCCGCGGGGGGAGGGAGCTCCTACAATGAGCAGTTCTTC | CASSSPAGGGSSYNEQFF
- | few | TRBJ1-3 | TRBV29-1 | TGCAGCGTCGCGGGGATCTCTGGAAACACCATATATTTT | CSVAGISGNTIYF
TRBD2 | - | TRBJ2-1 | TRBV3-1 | TGTGCCAGCAGCCATTATCGCTCTAGCGGCCACAATGAGCAGTTCTTC | CASSHYRSSGHNEQFF
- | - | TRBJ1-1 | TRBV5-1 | TGCGCCAGCAGCGAGGACGGGGGAGCTTTCTTT | CASSEDGGAFF
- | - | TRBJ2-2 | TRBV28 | TGTGCCAGCAGTTTTACAGGGAGCACCGGGGAGCTGTTTTTT | CASSFTGSTGELFF
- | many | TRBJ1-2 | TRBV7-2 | TGTGCCAGCAGGTTGTCGGGAAGCTATGGCTACACCTTC | CASRLSGSYGYTF
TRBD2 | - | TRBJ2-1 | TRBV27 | TGTGCCAGCAGTTTAAGCGGGGGGGCCTTAAATGAGCAGTTCTTC | CASSLSGGALNEQFF
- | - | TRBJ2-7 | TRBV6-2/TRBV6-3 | TGTGCCAGCAGTTACTCAGTATACGAGCAGTACTTC | CASSYSVYEQYF
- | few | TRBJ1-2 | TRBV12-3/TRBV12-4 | TGTGCCAGCAGTTTCAATCGCTATGGCTACACCTTC | CASSFNRYGYTF
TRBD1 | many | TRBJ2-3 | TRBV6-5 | TGTGCCAGCAGCTTCAGGGGGCGCACAGATACGCAGTATTTT | CASSFRGRTDTQYF
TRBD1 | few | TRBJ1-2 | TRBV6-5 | TGTGCAGTCCGGGGACAGGGGTTATATGGCTACACCTTC | CAVRGQGLYGYTF
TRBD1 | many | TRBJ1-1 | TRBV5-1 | TGCGCCAGCAGCTCCGCTGACAGGGTGGCAGCTGAAGCTTTCTTT | CASSSADRVAAEAFF
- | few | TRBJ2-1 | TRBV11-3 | TGTGCCAGCAGCCTCGACAGACACAATGAGCAGTTCTTC | CASSLDRHNEQFF